Reported below is one T cell receptor (beta chain). Its specificity is unknown. This sample stems from a study of cytomegalovirus exposure and HLA in healthy donors. Findings and limits, study-wide: Specificity of a few CMV-associated chains for CMV antigens was verified in vitro. Further analysis, carried out later, found HLA-associated TCR beta chains more clonally expanded than equally common other chains.

The PCR had 60 Vbeta and 13 Jbeta primers. The protocol was immunoSEQ multiplex PCR, while the TCRdb copy is restricted to in-frame clones and leaves out a portion. The data contain 150,000 to 200,000 clones, approximately 81% of them singletons. This sequence was found in a male donor in good health and CMV-seronegative. Sequences were obtained from PBMCs.

The CDR3 spells CASRGGLPGQETQYF. CDR3 in DNA: TGTGCCAGCAGGGGCGGACTGCCGGGGCAAGAGACCCAGTACTTC. The rearrangement joins TRBV2 to TRBJ2-5, with D possibly matching TRBD2 (5 bases). The V end lost 6 bases, the J end lost 2 bases, and 16 bases lay between the germline ends. This CDR3 is built from 15 residues. The germline CDR1 and CDR2 sequences are SNHLY and FYNNEI.